This T cell receptor (beta chain) was identified in a study of shared clonotypes between healthy human individuals. Study background: Used for every donor were three CD4 naive, three CD4 memory, two CD8 naive and one CD8 memory plate.

Sequencing was performed with immunoSEQ multiplex PCR; in TCRdb, only in-frame clones are kept and a portion is missing. The sample lists 170,000 or so clones; 66% were seen once. A note on this clone: The target antigen is unknown.

General study results and limits: A reduction in generation probabilities was seen for non-shared clonotypes relative to those shared by all four donors.

Donors comprised healthy HIV-negative adults lacking recent acute infections or vaccinations. The source of this sequence is a man aged 25 to 40 in good health. Sequenced material: memory CD4+ T cells sorted from blood. Regarding subset: CD45RA-negative fraction.

CDR3 region: CASRPGLAGDEQYF. The CDR3 region has the DNA TGTGCCAGCAGACCCGGACTAGCGGGAGACGAGCAGTACTTC. The chain combines TRBV7-9 with TRBJ2-7; 13 bases are shared with TRBD2. The V gene's germline CDR1 is SEHNR and CDR2 FQNEAQ (reference sequence). The junction had 4 bases not matched to a gene; V was cut back by 6 bases and J by 5 bases. The CDR3 runs to 14 residues.